This entry concerns a single T cell receptor beta chain. This record comes from a study of blood T cell repertoires in COVID-19. Study-level background: The samples span acute and convalescent COVID-19 from the United States, Italy and Spain.

Deletions cut 6 bases from V and 5 bases from J, with 13 bases between. The CDR3 totals 13 residues. Germline CDR1 MNHEY, CDR2 SVGEGT. Only in-frame clones appear in the TCRdb table, and some are missing; sequencing was by immunoSEQ multiplex PCR. The table shows about 200,000 clones, with approximately 81% occurring only once. The rearrangement uses TRBV6-2 or TRBV6-3 and TRBJ1-2, with D perhaps matching TRBD1 (6 bases). This receptor was obtained from a woman of 80 years or more with acute or convalescent COVID-19. What was sequenced was peripheral blood. CDR3 DNA: TGTGCCAGCAGCAACGACAGGTATTATGGCTACACCTTC. Translation gives CASSNDRYYGYTF.